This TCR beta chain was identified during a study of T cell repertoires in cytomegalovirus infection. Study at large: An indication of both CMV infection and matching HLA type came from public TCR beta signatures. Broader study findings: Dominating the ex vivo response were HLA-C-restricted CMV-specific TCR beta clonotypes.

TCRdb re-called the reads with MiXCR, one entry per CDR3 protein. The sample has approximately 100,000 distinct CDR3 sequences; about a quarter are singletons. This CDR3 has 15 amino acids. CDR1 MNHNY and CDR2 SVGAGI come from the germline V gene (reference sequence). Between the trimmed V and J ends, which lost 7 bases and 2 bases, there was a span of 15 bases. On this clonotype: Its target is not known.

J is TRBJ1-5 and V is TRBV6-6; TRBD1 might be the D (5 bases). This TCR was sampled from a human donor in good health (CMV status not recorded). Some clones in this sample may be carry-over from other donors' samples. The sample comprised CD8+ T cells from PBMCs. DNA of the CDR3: TGTGCCAGCACTAGCGGGGGATCGGGCAATCAGCCCCAGCATTTT. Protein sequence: CASTSGGSGNQPQHF.